The rows below give T cell receptor beta chains drawn from one sample of a study of identical twins. One entry per CDR3 protein, called by TCRdb with MiXCR from the 5' RACE reads. The sample includes 450,000 or so distinct CDR3 sequences, more than 20% of them seen just once. The same specimen was also included in a second study, on T cells expressing NK-cell markers.

Input material: CD4+ T cells sorted from blood. Receptors were obtained from a woman younger than 30 in good health. Each CDR3 is given with its conserved first and last residue. The order of the fields is V gene, J gene, clone size, D gene, CDR3 protein, CDR3 DNA. The D gene is left open where the match is weak. A clone size is listed for some rows: how often the clone was seen (once, few, many), or a class if it is expanded.

>TRBV20-1|TRBJ1-1|few|.
CSAPRQASNTEAFF
TGCAGTGCTCCCCGACAGGCATCGAACACTGAAGCTTTCTTT
>TRBV2|TRBJ2-3|many|.
CASASVSGTDTQYF
TGTGCCAGCGCCAGCGTGTCGGGGACAGATACGCAGTATTTT
>TRBV6-2/TRBV6-3|TRBJ2-1|.|TRBD2
CASSKAGDPSNEQFF
TGTGCCAGCAGCAAAGCGGGAGATCCATCCAATGAGCAGTTCTTC
>TRBV5-1|TRBJ2-1|.|TRBD2
CASSLSGLAASFSYNEQFF
TGCGCCAGCAGCTTGTCGGGACTAGCGGCGAGCTTCTCCTACAATGAGCAGTTCTTC
>TRBV7-9|TRBJ2-6|few|.
CASSPLNLAANVLTF
TGTGCCAGCAGCCCCCTAAATCTGGCGGCCAACGTCCTGACTTTC
>TRBV20-1|TRBJ2-1|many|.
CSPGVTDRNEQFF
TGCAGTCCTGGGGTGACCGATAGGAATGAGCAGTTCTTC
>TRBV10-3|TRBJ2-7|.|.
CAISVNEGGEQYF
TGTGCCATCAGTGTTAATGAAGGCGGCGAGCAGTACTTC
>TRBV5-1|TRBJ2-5|.|TRBD2
CASSWGPSGGQETQYF
TGCGCCAGCAGCTGGGGCCCTAGCGGGGGCCAAGAGACCCAGTACTTC
>TRBV19|TRBJ2-3|few|.
CASSDQGTDTQYF
TGTGCCAGTAGTGACCAGGGCACAGATACGCAGTATTTT
>TRBV9|TRBJ2-5|.|.
CASSVTGAGETQYF
TGTGCCAGCAGCGTTACAGGGGCGGGGGAGACCCAGTACTTC
>TRBV6-1|TRBJ1-1|.|.
CATTTEYGTRAFF
TGTGCCACCACGACCGAATACGGGACCCGAGCTTTCTTT
>TRBV20-1|TRBJ2-3|.|.
CSANGLSGADTQYF
TGCAGTGCGAACGGCCTCTCAGGTGCAGATACGCAGTATTTT
>TRBV11-1|TRBJ2-3|few|.
CASKSFVGLTLSTDTQYF
TGTGCCAGCAAGAGTTTTGTGGGGCTCACCTTAAGCACAGATACGCAGTATTTT
>TRBV7-8|TRBJ1-1|many|.
CASSPGGNTEAFF
TGTGCCAGCAGCCCCGGGGGGAACACTGAAGCTTTCTTT
>TRBV6-5|TRBJ2-4|few|.
CASKVTRPGQAGLNIQYF
TGTGCCAGCAAAGTTACACGTCCGGGTCAAGCCGGGCTAAACATTCAGTACTTC
>TRBV10-2|TRBJ2-4|.|.
CASSSGQVLSIQYF
TGCGCCAGCAGCTCAGGGCAGGTGTTAAGCATTCAGTACTTC
>TRBV6-1|TRBJ2-2|.|.
CASRGRRLNTGELFF
TGTGCCAGCAGGGGACGGCGGTTAAACACCGGGGAGCTGTTTTTT
>TRBV5-1|TRBJ2-1|once|TRBD1
CASSRRTGGYNEQFF
TGCGCCAGCAGCCGGAGGACAGGGGGTTACAATGAGCAGTTCTTC
>TRBV15|TRBJ2-7|few|.
CATTRDAGGEQYF
TGTGCCACCACCCGGGACGCCGGGGGCGAGCAGTACTTC
>TRBV20-1|TRBJ2-7|.|.
CSARDTRSYEQYF
TGCAGTGCTAGAGACACTCGCTCCTACGAGCAGTACTTC
>TRBV5-1|TRBJ2-1|few|.
CASSLGGFNEQFF
TGCGCCAGCAGCTTGGGGGGGTTCAATGAGCAGTTCTTC
>TRBV12-3/TRBV12-4|TRBJ2-1|.|TRBD2
CAFRPGLAGTSYPNEQFF
TGTGCCTTCAGACCCGGACTAGCGGGGACCTCATACCCCAATGAGCAGTTCTTC
>TRBV7-2|TRBJ2-7|few|.
CASSLVQGTREQYF
TGTGCCAGCAGCTTAGTCCAGGGGACGAGGGAGCAGTACTTC
>TRBV7-9|TRBJ2-3|.|.
CAAGADTQYF
TGTGCCGCCGGGGCAGATACGCAGTATTTT
>TRBV7-2|TRBJ2-3|many|.
CASSSYPDTQYF
TGTGCCAGCAGCTCATATCCGGATACGCAGTATTTT
>TRBV6-1|TRBJ2-5|.|TRBD2
CASSSAGGIETQYF
TGTGCCAGCAGCTCAGCGGGGGGGATTGAGACCCAGTACTTC
>TRBV29-1|TRBJ2-7|many|.
CSVVGPRGSYEQYF
TGCAGCGTTGTTGGTCCCCGAGGATCGTACGAGCAGTACTTC
>TRBV6-1|TRBJ2-1|few|.
CASSESRNEQFF
TGTGCCAGCAGTGAATCTAGGAATGAGCAGTTCTTC
>TRBV20-1|TRBJ2-4|few|TRBD2
CSASSGSKNIQYF
TGCAGTGCTTCTAGCGGGTCCAAAAACATTCAGTACTTC
>TRBV7-2|TRBJ1-1|few|.
CASSSSFGRAFF
TGTGCCAGCAGCTCGTCATTCGGGAGAGCTTTCTTT
>TRBV7-2|TRBJ2-1|few|.
CASSRRTTFEQFF
TGTGCCAGCAGCCGCCGGACTACCTTTGAGCAGTTCTTC
>TRBV20-1|TRBJ2-1|few|.
CSAIQLEFYNEQFF
TGCAGTGCGATCCAGCTCGAATTTTACAATGAGCAGTTCTTC
>TRBV4-3|TRBJ2-2|many|.
CASSQAGSTGELFF
TGCGCCAGCAGCCAGGCCGGGAGCACCGGGGAGCTGTTTTTT
>TRBV7-2|TRBJ1-1|few|.
CASSPRGGTNTEAFF
TGTGCCAGCAGCCCCCGGGGAGGGACCAACACTGAAGCTTTCTTT
>TRBV10-3|TRBJ2-7|.|TRBD1
CAISGRQGYYEQYF
TGTGCCATCAGTGGGAGACAGGGTTACTACGAGCAGTACTTC
>TRBV5-1|TRBJ2-7|.|.
CASSPPTLYEQYF
TGCGCCAGCAGCCCCCCCACCCTCTACGAGCAGTACTTC
>TRBV19|TRBJ1-3|.|.
CASSPGVAGNTIYF
TGTGCCAGTAGTCCGGGCGTCGCTGGAAACACCATATATTTT
>TRBV7-2|TRBJ1-1|.|.
CASSASAEHTEAFF
TGTGCCAGCAGTGCAAGCGCGGAGCACACTGAAGCTTTCTTT
>TRBV19|TRBJ1-2|few|TRBD1
CASSSTGEYGYTF
TGTGCCAGTAGTTCGACAGGGGAATATGGCTACACCTTC
>TRBV7-2|TRBJ2-1|few|.
CASSLALGPQNEQFF
TGTGCCAGCAGCTTGGCGCTGGGGCCTCAAAATGAGCAGTTCTTC
>TRBV9|TRBJ2-1|.|TRBD1
CASSDLDRVNEQFF
TGTGCCAGCAGCGACCTGGACAGGGTCAATGAGCAGTTCTTC
>TRBV7-2|TRBJ2-7|.|.
CASSPSSSYEQYF
TGTGCCAGCAGCCCGTCTAGTAGCTACGAGCAGTACTTC
>TRBV4-2|TRBJ1-1|.|.
CASSQDQRGTEAFF
TGTGCCAGCAGCCAAGATCAAAGGGGTACTGAAGCTTTCTTT
>TRBV7-2|TRBJ2-1|few|TRBD2
CASSLDRGGGQFF
TGTGCCAGCAGCTTAGATCGCGGGGGTGGCCAGTTCTTC
>TRBV2|TRBJ1-5|few|.
CASSGRLRGNQPQHF
TGTGCCAGCAGTGGCCGACTGAGAGGCAATCAGCCCCAGCATTTT
>TRBV5-1|TRBJ1-6|.|TRBD1
CASSHGQGSSNNSPLHF
TGCGCCAGCAGCCACGGACAGGGGTCTTCAAATAATTCACCCCTCCACTTT
>TRBV12-3/TRBV12-4|TRBJ2-7|few|.
CASSLQENSYEQYF
TGTGCCAGCAGTTTACAGGAAAACTCCTACGAGCAGTACTTC
>TRBV29-1|TRBJ1-1|.|.
CSVEGRGSRTEAFF
TGCAGCGTTGAAGGTAGAGGCAGTAGGACTGAAGCTTTCTTT
>TRBV6-2/TRBV6-3|TRBJ2-1|few|.
CASSFGNLGNEQFF
TGTGCCAGCAGTTTCGGTAATCTCGGCAATGAGCAGTTCTTC
>TRBV27|TRBJ2-7|many|.
CASSLSGFYEQYF
TGTGCCAGCAGTTTAAGCGGGTTCTACGAGCAGTACTTC
>TRBV28|TRBJ1-1|few|TRBD1
CASSPRGTGKRTEAFF
TGTGCCAGCAGCCCGAGGGGGACAGGGAAGCGTACTGAAGCTTTCTTT
>TRBV11-3|TRBJ2-4|.|.
CASSLGSRAAKNIQYF
TGTGCCAGCAGCTTAGGTAGCAGGGCCGCCAAAAACATTCAGTACTTC
>TRBV6-2/TRBV6-3|TRBJ2-3|.|.
CASSSLGLYITDTQYF
TGTGCCAGCAGCTCCCTCGGGCTTTATATCACAGATACGCAGTATTTT
>TRBV11-3|TRBJ2-7|few|.
CASRLSAGHYEQYF
TGTGCCAGCAGACTTTCCGCGGGACACTACGAGCAGTACTTC